This record covers a single T cell receptor beta chain. What it recognizes is unknown. TCRdb redid the calling of the RT-PCR reads with MiXCR, one entry per CDR3 protein. The sample includes around 850,000 distinct CDR3 sequences, less than 20% seen only once; the top ten take 11%. The sample belongs to a study of response to subunit inactivated influenza vaccine. General study points: The authors suggested that every seasonal influenza vaccination recruits few new T cells.

This TCR came from a man between 50 and 59 years old who received an inactivated influenza vaccine. The sample consisted of PBMCs from blood, taken approximately 5 days after vaccination.

This CDR3 reads CATRNRGGIQYF. CDR3 in DNA: TGTGCCACCAGGAACAGGGGGGGCATTCAGTACTTC. V usage is TRBV10-3 and J usage is TRBJ2-4; TRBD1 might be the D (8 bases). The CDR3 is 12 residues long. CDR1 ENHRY and CDR2 SYGVKD come from the germline V gene. Trimming took off 10 bases at V and 9 bases at J, with 16 bases between the two ends.